This T cell receptor (beta chain) was recovered during a study of cytomegalovirus exposure and HLA in healthy donors. Study-level findings and limits: High sensitivity and specificity were reportedly achieved when the classifier diagnosed cytomegalovirus status. The presence/absence work took it that sequencing depth was about the same across donors. Some public TCRs appeared in many individuals, while most sequences were rare.

V was pared by 3 bases and J by 2 bases, with 13 bases between. The CDR3 loop spans 15 amino acids. CDR1 is LNHDA and CDR2 is SQIVND in the germline V gene (reference sequence). In the case of this clone: Antigen unknown.

The PCR used 60 Vbeta and 13 Jbeta primers. In the study's own analysis: Among the unique TCR beta chains that a later analysis counted, 80 million to 100 million in all, 10 million to 14 million were shared. TCRdb's table, derived via immunoSEQ multiplex PCR, lists solely in-frame clones and lacks some. Clone size and V and J calls were adopted from that table, with D and trimming inferred from the DNA. The sample has 150,000 or so clones, more than 60% seen once. This chain joins TRBV19 and TRBJ1-1; possible D gene TRBD1, 6 bases. The sequenced sample consisted of PBMCs. This sequence originates from a woman aged 25 to 39 in good health and CMV-seronegative. The CDR3 nucleotides read TGTGCCAGTAGTATCGAGGACAGTATTAACACTGAAGCTTTCTTT. It specifies CASSIEDSINTEAFF.